The clone carrying this T cell receptor beta chain was seen only once. Its antigen remains unidentified. V was trimmed by 0 bases and J by 7 bases, leaving 10 bases between them. Germline CDR1 reads SGHRS; CDR2 reads YFSETQ. The CDR3 length is 14 residues. Using immunoSEQ multiplex PCR, the repertoire was profiled, and TCRdb retains in-frame clones only, with some absent. Here the sample spans over 150,000 clones, roughly nine tenths being singletons. The record originates from a study of T cell responses to AZD1222 COVID-19 vaccine. The study's findings and limits: Repertoire sampling was restricted to post-peak T cell response timepoints. Nearly half of spike-specific TCRs reportedly target variant regions that are unmutated in the B.1.351 and B.1.1.7 variants. Clonal diversity may have been underestimated, and the donors were mostly white British, with more females than males.

The clonotype originates from an adult in good health. Sequenced material: peripheral blood, taken on day 0 of AZD1222 vaccination. The chain has TRBV5-1 and TRBJ1-4, with a weak D call TRBD1 (5 bases). For the CDR3, the DNA is TGCGCCAGCAGCTTGGGATCGGGGCTTGAAAAACTGTTTTTT. Amino acids: CASSLGSGLEKLFF.